The 14 T cell receptor beta chains below come from one sample, sequenced in a study of blood T cell repertoires in COVID-19. Sequencing was performed with immunoSEQ multiplex PCR; in TCRdb, only in-frame clones are kept and a portion is missing. The sample has 300,000 to 350,000 clones; 75% to 95% are singletons. Sequencing input: peripheral blood. The receptors come from a woman aged 25-40 years with COVID-19, enrolled during active disease.

CDR3 protein: CATSVTGGASGELFF. The CDR3 nucleotides read TGTGCCACCAGTGTAACAGGGGGCGCGAGCGGGGAGCTGTTTTTT. This rearrangement joins TRBV24-1 to TRBJ2-2; 9 nucleotides align to TRBD1. The junction had 7 bases not matched to a gene; V was cut back by 5 bases and J by 7 bases. The CDR3 runs 15 residues. Germline V lookup: CDR1 KGHDR, CDR2 SFDVKD.

V gene TRBV28 combines with J gene TRBJ2-7; TRBD2 matches 9 bases. The CDR3 extends over 14 amino acids. J was trimmed by 6 bases and V by 3 bases; bases with no gene match: 6. Germline CDR1 reads MDHEN; CDR2 reads SYDVKM. CDR3 nucleotides: TGTGCCAGCAGTTTCGGAGCGGGAGGTAGCGAGCAGTACTTC. Translated: CASSFGAGGSEQYF.

The J gene is TRBJ1-1, the V gene TRBV27; D call uncertain. The CDR3 loop spans 13 amino acids. Germline CDR1 and CDR2: MNHEY and SMNVEV (reference sequence). Trimming took off 5 bases at V and 4 bases at J, with 11 bases between the two ends. The CDR3 is CASSMAAGTEAFF. DNA for the CDR3: TGTGCCAGCAGTATGGCCGCGGGCACTGAAGCTTTCTTT.

The genes are TRBV3-1 (or the pseudogene TRBV3-2) and TRBJ2-1; 7 bases match TRBD2. V shed 3 bases and J 8 bases; nucleotides not matched to a gene: 10. Germline V gene lookup returns CDR1 LGHDT and CDR2 YNNKEL (reference sequence). This CDR3 is built from 15 residues. DNA for the CDR3: TGTGCCAGCAGCCAGATGCCGGGAGGTCATGATGAGCAGTTCTTC. Translation gives CASSQMPGGHDEQFF.

This chain connects TRBV28 to TRBJ1-5; possible D gene TRBD1, 5 bases. The germline V and J ends were trimmed by 2 bases and 2 bases, with 19 bases remaining between them. The CDR3 sequence is 18 residues long. Per the germline V gene, CDR1 is MDHEN and CDR2 is SYDVKM. Here the CDR3 DNA reads TGTGCCAGCAGTTTACACGGTACCGATTCGGGGGGCAATCAGCCCCAGCATTTT. Translating gives CASSLHGTDSGGNQPQHF. Full variable domain (outside the CDR3, taken from reference TRBV28 and TRBJ1-5): DVKVTQSSRYLVKRTGEKVFLECVQDMDHENMFWYRQDPGLGLRLIYFSYDVKMKEKGDIPEGYSVSREKKERFSLILESASTNQTSMYLCASSLHGTDSGGNQPQHFGDGTRLSIL.

The gene calls are TRBV6-7 and TRBJ1-1; TRBD1 agrees at 9 bases. TRBV6-7 is classed as an ORF, of uncertain function. Unmatched junction bases numbered 9, after V lost 6 bases and J lost 4 bases. This CDR3 spans 15 amino acids. The CDR3 DNA follows: TGTGCCAGCAGCTCAAGAGGGACAGGGCTCACTGAAGCTTTCTTT. Translating it yields CASSSRGTGLTEAFF.

The chain uses TRBV5-1 and TRBJ1-5; no definite D call. The CDR3 is made up of 13 amino acids. V lost 3 bases and J 8 bases, leaving 12 bases between the germline ends. Germline V gives CDR1 SGHRS, CDR2 YFSETQ. The CDR3 sequence: CASSYSPGEPQHF. The CDR3 nucleotides are TGCGCCAGCAGCTACAGCCCCGGGGAGCCCCAGCATTTT.

V is TRBV28 and J is TRBJ2-2; 8 nucleotides line up with TRBD2. V was pared by 3 bases and J by 10 bases, with 13 bases of the junction left unmatched. Germline values: CDR1 MDHEN, CDR2 SYDVKM. The length of the CDR3 is 16 residues. CDR3 sequence reads: CASSFGTSGFRVELFF. The CDR3 DNA is TGTGCCAGCAGTTTTGGAACTAGCGGATTCCGGGTGGAGCTGTTTTTT.

The chain couples TRBV9 to TRBJ1-3; D ambiguous. The CDR3 covers 14 residues. Trimming removed 0 bases from V and 12 bases from J, with 16 bases in between. CDR1 and CDR2 (germline): SGDLS, YYNGEE. The CDR3 is CASSVGPEPHDIYF. CDR3 bases: TGTGCCAGCAGCGTAGGGCCAGAACCTCATGACATATATTTT.

V usage is TRBV9 and J usage is TRBJ2-2; TRBD2 matches 10 bases. Germline CDR1 and CDR2: SGDLS and YYNGEE. This CDR3 has 16 amino acids. With V trimmed by 0 bases and J by 1 base, 0 bases remained unmatched. CDR3: CASSVGLAGNTGELFF. CDR3 coding DNA: TGTGCCAGCAGCGTAGGACTAGCGGGGAACACCGGGGAGCTGTTTTTT.

This clone was found once. The chain is built from TRBV5-5 and TRBJ2-3, with D unclear. V shed 5 bases and J shed 3 bases, with 10 bases lying between them. Per the germline V gene, CDR1 is SGHKS and CDR2 is YYEKEE (reference sequence). The length of the CDR3 is 13 residues. The CDR3 sequence: CASSHSWTDTQYF. For the CDR3, the DNA is TGTGCCAGCAGTCATAGTTGGACAGATACGCAGTATTTT. The whole variable domain, remainder taken from reference TRBV5-5 and TRBJ2-3, is DAGVTQSPTHLIKTRGQQVTLRCSPISGHKSVSWYQQVLGQGPQFIFQYYEKEERGRGNFPDRFSARQFPNYSSELNVNALLLGDSALYLCASSHSWTDTQYFGPGTRLTVL.

The rearrangement links TRBV10-3 to TRBJ2-5; 9 bases line up with TRBD2. V trimming: 0 bases; J trimming: 3 bases; junction bases outside the gene matches: 11. CDR1 is ENHRY and CDR2 is SYGVKD in the germline V gene. This CDR3 is built from 18 residues. CDR3 sequence: CAISESRNSGRGKETQYF. For the CDR3, the DNA is TGTGCCATCAGTGAGTCGAGGAATAGCGGGAGAGGTAAAGAGACCCAGTACTTC.

The chain uses TRBV4-1 and TRBJ2-2; 9 bases align to TRBD2. Germline V gene lookup returns CDR1 MGHRA and CDR2 YSYEKL. The CDR3 covers 19 residues. The V gene end was trimmed by 2 bases and the J gene end by 2 bases; junction bases not matched to a gene: 12. The CDR3 loop reads CASSQLRGGLASNTGELFF. The CDR3 DNA reads TGCGCCAGCAGCCAACTTCGGGGGGGACTAGCTTCCAACACCGGGGAGCTGTTTTTT.

The chain is built from TRBV30 and TRBJ1-1; 8 nucleotides match TRBD1. CDR3 size: 13 residues. CDR1 and CDR2 (germline): GTSNPN, SVGIG (reference sequence). V lost 2 bases, J lost 6 bases, and 5 bases stayed unmatched. DNA of the CDR3: TGTGCCTGGAGTACACAGGGGGGATCTGAAGCTTTCTTT. Protein sequence: CAWSTQGGSEAFF.